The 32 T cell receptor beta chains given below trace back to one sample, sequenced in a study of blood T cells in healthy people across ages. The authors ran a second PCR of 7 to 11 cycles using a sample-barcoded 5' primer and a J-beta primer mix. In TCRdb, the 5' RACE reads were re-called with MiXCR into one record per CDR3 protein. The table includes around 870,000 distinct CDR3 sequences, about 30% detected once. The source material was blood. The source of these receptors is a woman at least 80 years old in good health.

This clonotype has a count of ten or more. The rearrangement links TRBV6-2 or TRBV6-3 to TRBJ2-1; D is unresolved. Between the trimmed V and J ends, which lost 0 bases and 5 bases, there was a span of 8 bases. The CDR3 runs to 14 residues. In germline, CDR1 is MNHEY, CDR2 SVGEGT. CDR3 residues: CASSYSTFNNEQFF. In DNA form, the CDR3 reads TGTGCCAGCAGTTACTCGACCTTCAACAATGAGCAGTTCTTC.

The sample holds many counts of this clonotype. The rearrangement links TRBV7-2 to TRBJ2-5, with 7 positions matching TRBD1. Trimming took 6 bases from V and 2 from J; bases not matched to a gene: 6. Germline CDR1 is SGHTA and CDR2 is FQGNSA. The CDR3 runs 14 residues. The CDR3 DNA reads TGTGCCAGCAGACAAGGGACAGTACAAGAGACCCAGTACTTC. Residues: CASRQGTVQETQYF.

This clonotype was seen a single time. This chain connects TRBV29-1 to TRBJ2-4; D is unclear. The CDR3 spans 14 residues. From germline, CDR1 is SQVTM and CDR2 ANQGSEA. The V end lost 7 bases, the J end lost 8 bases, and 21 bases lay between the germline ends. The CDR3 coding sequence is TGCAGCGCCGTGCCAGGAACCGTGATGGACATTCAGTACTTC. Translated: CSAVPGTVMDIQYF.

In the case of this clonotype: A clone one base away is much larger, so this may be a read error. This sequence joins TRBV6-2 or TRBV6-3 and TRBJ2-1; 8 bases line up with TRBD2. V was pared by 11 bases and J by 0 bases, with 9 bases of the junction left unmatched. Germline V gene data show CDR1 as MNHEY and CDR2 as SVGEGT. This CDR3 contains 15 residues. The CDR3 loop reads CAGTQRESSYNEQFF. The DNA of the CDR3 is TGTGCCGGCACTCAGCGGGAGAGCTCCTACAATGAGCAGTTCTTC.

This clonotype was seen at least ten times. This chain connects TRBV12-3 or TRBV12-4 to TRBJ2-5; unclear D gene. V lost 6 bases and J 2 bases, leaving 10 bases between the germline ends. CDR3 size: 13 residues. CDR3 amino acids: CASRRTEQETQYF. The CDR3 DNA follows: TGTGCCAGCAGACGAACAGAGCAAGAGACCCAGTACTTC.

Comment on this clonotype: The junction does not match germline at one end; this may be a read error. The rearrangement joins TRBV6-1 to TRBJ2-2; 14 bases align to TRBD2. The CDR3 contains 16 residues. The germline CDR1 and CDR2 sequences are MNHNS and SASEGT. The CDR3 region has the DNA TGTGCCAGCAGCGGACTAGCGGGGGGTCTAACCGGGGAGCTGTTGTTT. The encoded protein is CASSGLAGGLTGELLF.

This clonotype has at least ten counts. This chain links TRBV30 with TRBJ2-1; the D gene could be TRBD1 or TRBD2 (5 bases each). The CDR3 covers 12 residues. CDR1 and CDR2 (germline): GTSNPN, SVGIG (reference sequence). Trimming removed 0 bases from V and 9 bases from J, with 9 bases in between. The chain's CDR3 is CAWSVSGGEQFF. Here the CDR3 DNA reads TGTGCCTGGAGTGTAAGTGGGGGTGAGCAGTTCTTC.

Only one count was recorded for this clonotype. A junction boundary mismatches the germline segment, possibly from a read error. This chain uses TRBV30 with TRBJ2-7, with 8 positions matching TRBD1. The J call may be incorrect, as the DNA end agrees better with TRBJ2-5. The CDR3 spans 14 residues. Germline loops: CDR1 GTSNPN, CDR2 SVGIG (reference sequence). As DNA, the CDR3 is TGTGCCCGGAGAGGACAGGGAAGTAGGCAGACCCAGTACTTC. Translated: CARRGQGSRQTQYF.

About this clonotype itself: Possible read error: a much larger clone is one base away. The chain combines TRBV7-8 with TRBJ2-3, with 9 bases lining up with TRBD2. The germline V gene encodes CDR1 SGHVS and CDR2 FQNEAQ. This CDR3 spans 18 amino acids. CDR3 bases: TGTGCCTGCAGCTTACTTCTATCTCGGGCGGGGGGGACAGATACGCAGTATTTT. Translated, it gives CACSLLLSRAGGTDTQYF.

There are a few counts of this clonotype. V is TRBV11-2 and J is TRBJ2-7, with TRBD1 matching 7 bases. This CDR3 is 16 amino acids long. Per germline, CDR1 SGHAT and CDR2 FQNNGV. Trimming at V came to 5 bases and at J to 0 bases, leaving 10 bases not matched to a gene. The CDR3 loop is CASSPKQGLLSYEQYF. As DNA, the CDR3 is TGTGCCAGCAGCCCCAAACAGGGGTTACTCTCCTACGAGCAGTACTTC. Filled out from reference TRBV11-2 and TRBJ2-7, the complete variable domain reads EAGVAQSPRYKIIEKRQSVAFWCNPISGHATLYWYQQILGQGPKLLIQFQNNGVVDDSQLPKDRFSAERLKGVDSTLKIQPAKLEDSAVYLCASSPKQGLLSYEQYFGPGTRLTVT.

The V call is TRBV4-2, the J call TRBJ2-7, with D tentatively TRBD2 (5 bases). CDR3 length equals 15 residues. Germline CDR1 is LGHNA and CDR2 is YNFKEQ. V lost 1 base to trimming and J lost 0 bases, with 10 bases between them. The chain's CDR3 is CASSQVAGNSYEQYF. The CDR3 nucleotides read TGTGCCAGCAGCCAAGTGGCGGGCAACTCCTACGAGCAGTACTTC.

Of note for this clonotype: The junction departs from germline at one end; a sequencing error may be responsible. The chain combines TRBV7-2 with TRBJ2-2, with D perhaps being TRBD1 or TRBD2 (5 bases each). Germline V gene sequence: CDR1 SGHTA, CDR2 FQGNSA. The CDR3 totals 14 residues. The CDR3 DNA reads TGTGCCGGCAGCTTGGGGGTGAACACCGGGGAGCTGTTTTTT. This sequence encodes CAGSLGVNTGELFF.

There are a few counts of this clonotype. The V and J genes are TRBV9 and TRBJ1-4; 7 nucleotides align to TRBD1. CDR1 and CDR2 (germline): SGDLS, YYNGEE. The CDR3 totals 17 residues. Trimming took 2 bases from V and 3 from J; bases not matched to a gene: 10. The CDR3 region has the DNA TGTGCCAGCAGCGTCTTAGGGGGCGATGGAGCTAATGAAAAACTGTTTTTT. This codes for CASSVLGGDGANEKLFF.

The CDR3 coding sequence is TGCAGCGCAGGCCATGGGGGGAATGAGCAGTTCTTC. Translated: CSAGHGGNEQFF. The chain carries TRBV29-1 and TRBJ2-1; weak D call: TRBD2 (6 bases). This CDR3 is built from 12 residues. Trimming removed 7 bases at V and 7 bases at J, with 14 bases between. Per the germline V gene, CDR1 is SQVTM and CDR2 is ANQGSEA.

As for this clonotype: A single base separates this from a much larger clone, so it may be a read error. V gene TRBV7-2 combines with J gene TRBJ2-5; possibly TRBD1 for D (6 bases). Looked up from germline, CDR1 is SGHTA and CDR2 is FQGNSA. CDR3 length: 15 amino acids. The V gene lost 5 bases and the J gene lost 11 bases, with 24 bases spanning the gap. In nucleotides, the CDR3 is TGTGCCAGCAGCCTATCGGGACAAAGGACCAATGAGCAGTACTTC. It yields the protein CASSLSGQRTNEQYF.

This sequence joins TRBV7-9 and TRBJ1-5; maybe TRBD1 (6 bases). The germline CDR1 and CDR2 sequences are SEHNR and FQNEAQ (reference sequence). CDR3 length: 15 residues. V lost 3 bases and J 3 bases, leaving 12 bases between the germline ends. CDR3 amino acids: CASSLAGDHNQPQHF. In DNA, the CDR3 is TGTGCCAGCAGCTTGGCAGGGGACCACAATCAGCCCCAGCATTTT.

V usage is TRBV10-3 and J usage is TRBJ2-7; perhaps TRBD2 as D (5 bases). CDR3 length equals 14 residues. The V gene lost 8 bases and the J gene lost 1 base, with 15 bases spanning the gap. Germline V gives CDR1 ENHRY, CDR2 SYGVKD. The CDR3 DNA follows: TGTGCCATCTCCCCCGAGGAGGTTTCCTACGAGCAGTACTTC. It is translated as CAISPEEVSYEQYF.

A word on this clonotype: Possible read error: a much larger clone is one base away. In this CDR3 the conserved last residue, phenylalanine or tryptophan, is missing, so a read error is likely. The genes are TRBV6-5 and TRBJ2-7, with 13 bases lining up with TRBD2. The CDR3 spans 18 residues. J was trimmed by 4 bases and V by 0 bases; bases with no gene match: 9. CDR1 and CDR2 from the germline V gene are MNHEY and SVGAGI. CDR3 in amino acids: CASSYSIVTSGGNYEQYL. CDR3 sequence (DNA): TGTGCCAGCAGTTACTCGATAGTGACTAGCGGGGGGAATTACGAGCAGTACTTA.

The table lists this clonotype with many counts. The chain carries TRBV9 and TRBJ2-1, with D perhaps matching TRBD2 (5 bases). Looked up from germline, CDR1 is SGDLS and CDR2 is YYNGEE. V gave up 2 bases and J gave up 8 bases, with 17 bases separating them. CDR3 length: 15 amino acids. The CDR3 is CASSVLANNVHEQFF. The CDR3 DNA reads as TGTGCCAGCAGCGTCCTAGCAAACAACGTGCATGAGCAGTTCTTC.

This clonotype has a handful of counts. This CDR3 is CASSWAFSGGAIEAFF. The DNA for the CDR3 is TGCGCCAGCAGCTGGGCGTTTTCTGGGGGCGCGATCGAAGCTTTCTTT. The V call is TRBV5-1, the J call TRBJ1-1; D perhaps matches TRBD1 (6 bases). Deletions cut 3 bases from V and 8 bases from J, with 23 bases between. Germline CDR1 SGHRS, CDR2 YFSETQ. The CDR3 runs to 16 residues.

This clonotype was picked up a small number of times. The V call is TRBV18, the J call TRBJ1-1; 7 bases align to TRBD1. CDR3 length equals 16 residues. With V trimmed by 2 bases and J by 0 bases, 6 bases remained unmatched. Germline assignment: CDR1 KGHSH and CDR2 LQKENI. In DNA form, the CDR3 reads TGTGCCAGCTCACCAGAGGGGGCCGCTATGAACACTGAAGCTTTCTTT. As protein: CASSPEGAAMNTEAFF.

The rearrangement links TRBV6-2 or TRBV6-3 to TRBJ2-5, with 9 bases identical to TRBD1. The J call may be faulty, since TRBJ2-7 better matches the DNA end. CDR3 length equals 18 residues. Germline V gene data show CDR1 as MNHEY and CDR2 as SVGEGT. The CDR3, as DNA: TGTGCCAGCAGTTACACCTCCGGGACAGGGAGGAGGTCCCACGAGCAGTACTTC. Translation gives CASSYTSGTGRRSHEQYF.

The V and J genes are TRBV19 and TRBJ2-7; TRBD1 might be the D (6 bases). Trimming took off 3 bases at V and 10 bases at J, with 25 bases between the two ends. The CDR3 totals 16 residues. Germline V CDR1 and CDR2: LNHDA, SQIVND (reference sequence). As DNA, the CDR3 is TGTGCCAGTAGTATTAGGGGGACATCCTTGGCGCAAACCCAGTACTTC. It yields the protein CASSIRGTSLAQTQYF.

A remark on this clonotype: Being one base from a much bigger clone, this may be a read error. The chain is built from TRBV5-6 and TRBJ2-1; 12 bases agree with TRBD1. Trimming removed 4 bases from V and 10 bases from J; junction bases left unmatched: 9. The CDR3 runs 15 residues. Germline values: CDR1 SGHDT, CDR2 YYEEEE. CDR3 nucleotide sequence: TGTGCCAGCAGCAGTACCGGGACAGGGGGCCTAGAGCAGTTCTTC. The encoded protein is CASSSTGTGGLEQFF.

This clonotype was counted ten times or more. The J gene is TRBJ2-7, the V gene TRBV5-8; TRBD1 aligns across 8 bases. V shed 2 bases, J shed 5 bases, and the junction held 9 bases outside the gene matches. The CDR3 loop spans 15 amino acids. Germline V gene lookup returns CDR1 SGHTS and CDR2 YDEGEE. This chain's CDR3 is CASSFGSDRVNEQYF. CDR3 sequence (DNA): TGTGCCAGCAGCTTTGGGTCGGACAGGGTTAACGAGCAGTACTTC. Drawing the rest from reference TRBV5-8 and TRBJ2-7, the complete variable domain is EAGVTQSPTHLIKTRGQQATLRCSPISGHTSVYWYQQALGLGLQFLLWYDEGEERNRGNFPPRFSGRQFPNYSSELNVNALELEDSALYLCASSFGSDRVNEQYFGPGTRLTVT.

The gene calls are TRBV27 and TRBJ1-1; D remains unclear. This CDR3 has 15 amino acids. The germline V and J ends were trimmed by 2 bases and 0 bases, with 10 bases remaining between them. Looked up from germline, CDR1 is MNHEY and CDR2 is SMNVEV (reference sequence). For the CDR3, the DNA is TGTGCCAGCAGTTTAAGGACGGAAATGAACACTGAAGCTTTCTTT. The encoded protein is CASSLRTEMNTEAFF.

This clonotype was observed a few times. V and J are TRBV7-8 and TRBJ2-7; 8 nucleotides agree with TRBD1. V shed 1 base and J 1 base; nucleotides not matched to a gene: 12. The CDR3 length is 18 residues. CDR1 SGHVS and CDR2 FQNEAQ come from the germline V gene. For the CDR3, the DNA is TGTGCCAGCAGCTTAGGTCGTTTCGGACAGGGTGAATCCTACGAGCAGTACTTC. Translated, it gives CASSLGRFGQGESYEQYF.

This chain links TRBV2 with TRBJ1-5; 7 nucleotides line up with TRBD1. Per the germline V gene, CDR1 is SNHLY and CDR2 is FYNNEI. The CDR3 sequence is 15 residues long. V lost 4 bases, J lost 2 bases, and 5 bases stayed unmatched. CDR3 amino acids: CASSATRGGNQPQHF. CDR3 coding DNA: TGTGCCAGCAGTGCAACCAGGGGGGGCAATCAGCCCCAGCATTTT.

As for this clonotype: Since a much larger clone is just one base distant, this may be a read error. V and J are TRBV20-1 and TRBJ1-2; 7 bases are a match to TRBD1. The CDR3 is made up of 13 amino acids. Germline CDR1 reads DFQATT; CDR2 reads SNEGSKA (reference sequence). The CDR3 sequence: CSAVRQGNYGYIF. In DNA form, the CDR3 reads TGCAGTGCGGTCCGACAGGGCAACTATGGCTACATCTTC.

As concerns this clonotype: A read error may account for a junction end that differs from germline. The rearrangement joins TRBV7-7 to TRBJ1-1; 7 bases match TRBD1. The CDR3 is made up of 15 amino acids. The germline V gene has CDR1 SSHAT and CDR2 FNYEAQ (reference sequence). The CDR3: CASSPLGQLNTEAFF. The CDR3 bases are TGTGCTAGCAGCCCTTTGGGACAGCTGAACACTGAAGCTTTCTTT. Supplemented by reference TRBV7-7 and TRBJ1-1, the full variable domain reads GAGVSQSPRYKVTKRGQDVTLRCDPISSHATLYWYQQALGQGPEFLTYFNYEAQPDKSGLPSDRFSAERPEGSISTLTIQRTEQRDSAMYRCASSPLGQLNTEAFFGQGTRLTVV.

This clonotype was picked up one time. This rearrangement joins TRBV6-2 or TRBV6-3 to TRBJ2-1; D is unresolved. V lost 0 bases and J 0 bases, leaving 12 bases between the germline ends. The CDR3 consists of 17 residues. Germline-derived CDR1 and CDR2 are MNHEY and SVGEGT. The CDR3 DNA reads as TGTGCCAGCAGTTACTCCCCTCTCCCCAGCTCCTACAATGAGCAGTTCTTC. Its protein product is CASSYSPLPSSYNEQFF.

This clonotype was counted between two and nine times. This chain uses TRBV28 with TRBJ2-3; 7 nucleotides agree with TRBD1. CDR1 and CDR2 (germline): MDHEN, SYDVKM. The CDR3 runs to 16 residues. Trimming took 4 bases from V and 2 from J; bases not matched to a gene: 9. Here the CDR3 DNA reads TGTGCCAGCAGTTCAATCGGGACAGCACTCACAGATACGCAGTATTTT. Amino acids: CASSSIGTALTDTQYF.